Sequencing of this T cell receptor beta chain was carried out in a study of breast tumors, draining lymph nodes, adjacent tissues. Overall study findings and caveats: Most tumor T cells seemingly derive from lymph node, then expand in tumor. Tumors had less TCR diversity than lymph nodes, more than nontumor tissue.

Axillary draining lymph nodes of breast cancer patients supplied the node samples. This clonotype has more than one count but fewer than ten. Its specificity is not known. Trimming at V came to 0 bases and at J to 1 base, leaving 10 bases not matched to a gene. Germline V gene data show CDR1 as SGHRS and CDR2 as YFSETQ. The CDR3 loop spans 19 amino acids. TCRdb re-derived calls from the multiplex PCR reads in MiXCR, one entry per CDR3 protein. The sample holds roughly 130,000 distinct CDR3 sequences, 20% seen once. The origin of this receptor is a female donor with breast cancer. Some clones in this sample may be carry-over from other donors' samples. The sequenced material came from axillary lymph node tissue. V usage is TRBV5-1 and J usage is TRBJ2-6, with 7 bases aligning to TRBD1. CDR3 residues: CASSLAYRTGKSGANVLTF. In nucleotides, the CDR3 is TGCGCCAGCAGCTTGGCTTACCGGACAGGCAAATCTGGGGCCAACGTCCTGACTTTC.